This T cell receptor beta chain was recovered during a study of CD8+ T cells in alopecia areata. A remark on this clone: Its antigen is still unknown.

It was cDNA, reverse transcribed from extracted RNA, that served as the sequencing template. Sequenced by immunoSEQ multiplex PCR; TCRdb stores in-frame clones only, minus some. The data contain about 150,000 clones, around two thirds of them singletons. A FACSAria was used to sort CD4+ and CD8+ T cells. These cells came from PBMCs. General study findings and limits: The study found higher clonality in lesional than normal scalp, especially in alopecia totalis/universalis.

What was sequenced was CD8+ T cells sorted from blood. The clonotype comes from a human donor in good health.

CDR3 in amino acids: CASGLGLADYNEQFF. CDR3 coding DNA: TGTGCCAGCGGACTAGGACTAGCGGATTACAATGAGCAGTTCTTC. The chain is built from TRBV25-1 and TRBJ2-1, with 10 bases identical to TRBD2. V trimming: 8 bases; J trimming: 4 bases; junction bases outside the gene matches: 8. CDR1 is MGHDK and CDR2 is SYGVNS in the germline V gene. The CDR3 length is 15 residues.